These 26 T cell receptor beta chains were sequenced from one sample in a study of blood T cell repertoires in COVID-19. Profiling relied on immunoSEQ multiplex PCR, and the TCRdb table lists in-frame clones only, not all of them. The repertoire holds roughly 320,000 clones, with roughly 86% as singletons. Input material: peripheral blood. These receptors were obtained from a woman between 25 and 40 years old with COVID-19, enrolled during active disease.

This sequence joins TRBV3-1 (or the pseudogene TRBV3-2) and TRBJ1-6; tentatively, D is TRBD1 (5 bases). Germline CDR1 reads LGHDT; CDR2 reads YNNKEL (reference sequence). V lost 11 bases and J 9 bases, leaving 11 bases between the germline ends. The CDR3 is made up of 11 amino acids. CDR3 protein: CARERGSPLHF. CDR3 sequence (DNA): TGTGCCCGGGAGAGGGGTTCACCCCTCCACTTT.

This sequence joins TRBV13 and TRBJ1-1; the D is unclear. Germline-derived CDR1 and CDR2 are PRHDT and FYEKMQ (reference sequence). The CDR3 covers 16 residues. V dropped 6 bases and J dropped 9 bases, with 26 bases sitting between them. The CDR3 nucleotides are TGTGCCAGCAGTACCGAGGTGTCCCGGTTTACCGATCAAGCTTTCTTT. It specifies CASSTEVSRFTDQAFF.

The J gene is TRBJ1-1, the V gene TRBV20-1; D unclear. This CDR3 is built from 10 residues. The ends were cut back, 6 bases at V and 3 bases at J, with 5 bases in the middle. In germline, CDR1 is DFQATT, CDR2 SNEGSKA (reference sequence). CDR3 region: CSAPDTEAFF. The CDR3 DNA reads TGCAGTGCCCCTGACACTGAAGCTTTCTTT.

V and J are TRBV7-9 and TRBJ2-5; 13 nucleotides agree with TRBD2. V lost 6 bases to trimming and J lost 5 bases; unmatched junction nucleotides: 0. Germline V lookup: CDR1 SEHNR, CDR2 FQNEAQ (reference sequence). The CDR3 loop spans 13 amino acids. The CDR3 loop reads CASRTSGGETQYF. CDR3 coding DNA: TGTGCCAGCAGGACTAGCGGGGGGGAGACCCAGTACTTC.

The rearrangement joins TRBV3-1 (or the pseudogene TRBV3-2) to TRBJ1-1; D is undetermined. CDR1 is LGHDT, CDR2 YNNKEL, per germline (reference sequence). CDR3 length: 15 residues. Trimming took off 1 base at V and 1 base at J, with 10 bases between the two ends. The CDR3 bases are TGTGCCAGCAGCCAAGTGGGGAGGGAGAACACTGAAGCTTTCTTT. It yields the protein CASSQVGRENTEAFF.

The rearrangement links TRBV4-1 to TRBJ1-2; TRBD1 matches 10 bases. The CDR3 consists of 17 residues. The V gene's germline CDR1 is MGHRA and CDR2 YSYEKL. Losses at the gene ends were 2 bases for V and 3 bases for J; bases not matched to a gene: 9. The CDR3 nucleotides are TGCGCCAGCAGCCAAACGGCGACAGGGGGCGCTCACTATGGCTACACCTTC. Residues: CASSQTATGGAHYGYTF.

The chain couples TRBV18 to TRBJ1-5; 7 nucleotides match TRBD1. The germline V gene encodes CDR1 KGHSH and CDR2 LQKENI. The CDR3 runs 15 residues. V dropped 4 bases and J dropped 1; count of bases not matched to a gene: 4. For the CDR3, the DNA is TGTGCCAGCTCACGGGGACAGTCGAGCAATCAGCCCCAGCATTTT. This encodes CASSRGQSSNQPQHF.

The V call is TRBV19, the J call TRBJ2-3; D is perhaps TRBD2 (5 bases). V was trimmed by 7 bases and J by 6 bases, leaving 20 bases between them. This CDR3 contains 15 residues. Germline V CDR1 and CDR2: LNHDA, SQIVND (reference sequence). CDR3 bases: TGTGCCAGTACCCTCAGCCACGGAGGTGCCGATACGCAGTATTTT. Translated, it gives CASTLSHGGADTQYF.

CDR3 loop: CASGGRDRVNNEQFF. DNA of the CDR3: TGTGCCAGCGGAGGGAGGGACAGGGTAAACAATGAGCAGTTCTTC. The chain has TRBV7-8 and TRBJ2-1, with 9 bases that match TRBD1. The germline gives CDR1 SGHVS, CDR2 FQNEAQ. The length of the CDR3 is 15 residues. Germline trimming cut 8 bases from V and 5 bases from J; bases unmatched to any gene: 10.

This chain links TRBV7-2 with TRBJ1-6; D gene ambiguous. Deletions cut 1 base from V and 7 bases from J, with 11 bases between. The germline CDR1 and CDR2 sequences are SGHTA and FQGNSA. The CDR3 length is 15 residues. The CDR3 sequence: CASSLVGVGNSPLHF. CDR3 sequence (DNA): TGTGCCAGCAGCTTAGTCGGGGTTGGAAATTCACCCCTCCACTTT.

The rearrangement links TRBV2 to TRBJ1-1; 9 bases align to TRBD1. J was trimmed by 0 bases and V by 5 bases; bases with no gene match: 10. The germline gives CDR1 SNHLY, CDR2 FYNNEI. The CDR3 spans 17 residues. The CDR3 loop reads CASSTGGGVGMNTEAFF. Written as DNA, the CDR3 is TGTGCCAGCAGTACAGGGGGCGGCGTGGGCATGAACACTGAAGCTTTCTTT. Drawing the rest from reference TRBV2 and TRBJ1-1, the complete variable domain is EPEVTQTPSHQVTQMGQEVILRCVPISNHLYFYWYRQILGQKVEFLVSFYNNEISEKSEIFDDQFSVERPDGSNFTLKIRSTKLEDSAMYFCASSTGGGVGMNTEAFFGQGTRLTVV.

The chain links TRBV5-1 to TRBJ1-3; 7 bases agree with TRBD1. V shed 4 bases and J 0 bases; nucleotides not matched to a gene: 7. Germline CDR1 and CDR2: SGHRS and YFSETQ. This CDR3 contains 16 residues. Here the CDR3 reads CASSPWDSLSGNTIYF. The CDR3 bases are TGCGCCAGCAGCCCCTGGGACAGTCTCTCTGGAAACACCATATATTTT.

This chain connects TRBV11-3 to TRBJ1-1; D is undetermined. The CDR3 has 12 residues. Germline V gene lookup returns CDR1 SGHNT and CDR2 YENEEA. The ends were cut back, 5 bases at V and 5 bases at J, with 9 bases in the middle. The CDR3 region is CASSQYETEAFF. In nucleotides, the CDR3 is TGTGCCAGCAGCCAATACGAGACTGAAGCTTTCTTT. Complete variable domain (other parts from reference TRBV11-3 and TRBJ1-1): EAGVVQSPRYKIIEKKQPVAFWCNPISGHNTLYWYLQNLGQGPELLIRYENEEAVDDSQLPKDRFSAERLKGVDSTLKIQPAELGDSAVYLCASSQYETEAFFGQGTRLTVV.

The gene calls are TRBV7-2 and TRBJ1-6, with no clear D. This CDR3 spans 13 amino acids. Germline-derived CDR1 and CDR2 are SGHTA and FQGNSA. Trimming cost V 2 bases and J 8 bases, with 7 bases left between them. The CDR3 nucleotides are TGTGCCAGCAGCTTAAAGCCTGATTCACCCCTCCACTTT. Encoded protein: CASSLKPDSPLHF.

The chain uses TRBV6-5 and TRBJ2-1; 9 nucleotides align to TRBD1. Germline V gene sequence: CDR1 MNHEY, CDR2 SVGAGI. V shed 5 bases, J shed 12 bases, and the junction held 8 bases outside the gene matches. CDR3 length: 13 amino acids. The CDR3 nucleotides are TGTGCCAGCAGTCGGAACACAGGGGGCCCGCAGTTCTTC. This encodes CASSRNTGGPQFF.

The V call is TRBV7-6, the J call TRBJ2-3, with D possibly matching TRBD1 (5 bases). This CDR3 is 18 amino acids long. V dropped 1 base and J dropped 2 bases, with 19 bases sitting between them. CDR1 is SGHVS and CDR2 is FNYEAQ in the germline V gene. Here the CDR3 DNA reads TGTGCCAGCAGCTTAGTAGAGGCAGGGCGTACCTTCACAGATACGCAGTATTTT. Its translation: CASSLVEAGRTFTDTQYF.

The chain joins TRBV2 to TRBJ1-2; 8 bases align to TRBD1. From germline, CDR1 is SNHLY and CDR2 FYNNEI. V trimming: 5 bases; J trimming: 6 bases; junction bases outside the gene matches: 5. There are 13 residues in the CDR3. The CDR3 sequence: CASSRTGTNGYTF. DNA of the CDR3: TGTGCCAGCAGTAGGACAGGGACAAATGGCTACACCTTC.

The gene calls are TRBV6-6 and TRBJ1-2; TRBD1 agrees at 10 bases. The germline V gene has CDR1 MNHNY and CDR2 SVGAGI (reference sequence). This CDR3 spans 16 amino acids. The V segment lost 3 bases and the J segment 4 bases; nucleotides outside the gene matches: 8. CDR3 in amino acids: CASSYSPGQGSYGYTF. In DNA form, the CDR3 reads TGTGCCAGCAGTTATAGTCCGGGACAGGGGTCCTATGGCTACACCTTC.

Many counts were recorded for this clone. The chain employs TRBV6-4 and TRBJ2-6; 7 bases are a match to TRBD1. Germline V gene data show CDR1 as MRHNA and CDR2 as SNTAGT. V lost 6 bases to trimming and J lost 0 bases; unmatched junction nucleotides: 2. This CDR3 spans 15 amino acids. The CDR3 loop reads CASSPGGSGANVLTF. In DNA, the CDR3 is TGTGCCAGCAGCCCAGGGGGCTCTGGGGCCAACGTCCTGACTTTC.

This sequence joins TRBV7-2 and TRBJ1-1, with D uncertain. This CDR3 region has 15 residues. Trimming removed 1 base from V and 0 bases from J, with 9 bases in between. Germline-derived CDR1 and CDR2 are SGHTA and FQGNSA. The CDR3 nucleotides are TGTGCCAGCAGCTTAGATGGCAGTTTGAACACTGAAGCTTTCTTT. Encoded protein: CASSLDGSLNTEAFF.

The chain recombines TRBV29-1 with TRBJ2-1; 11 bases match TRBD2. The CDR3 is 16 residues long. The V segment lost 3 bases and the J segment 6 bases; nucleotides outside the gene matches: 10. The germline gives CDR1 SQVTM, CDR2 ANQGSEA. This chain's CDR3 is CSVEGTSGSVVNEQFF. The CDR3 DNA follows: TGCAGCGTTGAGGGGACTAGCGGCTCGGTCGTCAATGAGCAGTTCTTC.

This rearrangement joins TRBV29-1 to TRBJ2-1, with 12 bases identical to TRBD2. V lost 0 bases to trimming and J lost 10 bases; unmatched junction nucleotides: 10. The CDR3 length is 16 residues. Germline V gene sequence: CDR1 SQVTM, CDR2 ANQGSEA. The DNA for the CDR3 is TGCAGCGTTGAAGATCGGGCTAGCGGGGGGGGCAGAGAGCAGTTCTTC. Translation gives CSVEDRASGGGREQFF.

This clone was counted between two and nine times. In nucleotides, the CDR3 is TGTGCCAGCAGGTTACAGGGCTCTGGAAACACCATATATTTT. It specifies CASRLQGSGNTIYF. The rearrangement links TRBV6-5 to TRBJ1-3; perhaps TRBD1 as D (6 bases). From germline, CDR1 is MNHEY and CDR2 SVGAGI. V shed 6 bases and J shed 0 bases, with 9 bases lying between them. The CDR3 loop spans 14 amino acids.

The chain joins TRBV6-5 to TRBJ2-3, with TRBD2 as a possible D gene (7 bases). V gave up 2 bases and J gave up 4 bases, with 13 bases separating them. This CDR3 comprises 15 residues. Germline-derived CDR1 and CDR2 are MNHEY and SVGAGI. The CDR3 sequence: CASSYGGGLADTQYF. CDR3 bases: TGTGCCAGCAGTTACGGCGGGGGCCTGGCAGATACGCAGTATTTT.

This chain links TRBV5-4 with TRBJ1-4; 7 nucleotides match TRBD1. This CDR3 region has 16 residues. Germline CDR1 reads SGHNT; CDR2 reads YYREEE (reference sequence). Losses at the gene ends were 4 bases for V and 4 bases for J; bases not matched to a gene: 10. The CDR3 nucleotides are TGTGCCAGCAGCAGCGGAACCGACAGGGTTAATGAAAAACTGTTTTTT. It yields the protein CASSSGTDRVNEKLFF.

The rearrangement links TRBV7-2 to TRBJ2-1, with 8 bases lining up with TRBD2. J lost 3 bases, V lost 7 bases, and 8 bases had no gene match. The germline gives CDR1 SGHTA, CDR2 FQGNSA. The CDR3 loop spans 15 amino acids. The chain's CDR3 is CASTHQAGGYNEQFF. Here the CDR3 DNA reads TGTGCCAGCACCCATCAGGCGGGGGGCTACAATGAGCAGTTCTTC.